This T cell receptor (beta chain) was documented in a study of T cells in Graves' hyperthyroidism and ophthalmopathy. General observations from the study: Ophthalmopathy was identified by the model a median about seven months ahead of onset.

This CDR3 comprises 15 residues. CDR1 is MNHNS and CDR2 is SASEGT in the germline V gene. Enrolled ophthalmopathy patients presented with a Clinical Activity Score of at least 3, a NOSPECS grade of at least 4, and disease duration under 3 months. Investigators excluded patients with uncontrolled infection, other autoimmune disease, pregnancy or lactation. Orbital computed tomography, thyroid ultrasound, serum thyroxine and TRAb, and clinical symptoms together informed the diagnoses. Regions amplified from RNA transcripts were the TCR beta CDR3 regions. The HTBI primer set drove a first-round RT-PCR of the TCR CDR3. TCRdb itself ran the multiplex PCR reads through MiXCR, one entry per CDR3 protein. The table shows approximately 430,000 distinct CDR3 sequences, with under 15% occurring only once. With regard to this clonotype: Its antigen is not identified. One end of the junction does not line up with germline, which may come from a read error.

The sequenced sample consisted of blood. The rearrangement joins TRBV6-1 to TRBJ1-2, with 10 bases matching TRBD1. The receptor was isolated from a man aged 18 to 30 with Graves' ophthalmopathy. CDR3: CAGSGQGVRSYGYTF. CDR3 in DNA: TGTGCCGGCAGTGGACAGGGGGTGAGGAGCTATGGCTACACCTTC.